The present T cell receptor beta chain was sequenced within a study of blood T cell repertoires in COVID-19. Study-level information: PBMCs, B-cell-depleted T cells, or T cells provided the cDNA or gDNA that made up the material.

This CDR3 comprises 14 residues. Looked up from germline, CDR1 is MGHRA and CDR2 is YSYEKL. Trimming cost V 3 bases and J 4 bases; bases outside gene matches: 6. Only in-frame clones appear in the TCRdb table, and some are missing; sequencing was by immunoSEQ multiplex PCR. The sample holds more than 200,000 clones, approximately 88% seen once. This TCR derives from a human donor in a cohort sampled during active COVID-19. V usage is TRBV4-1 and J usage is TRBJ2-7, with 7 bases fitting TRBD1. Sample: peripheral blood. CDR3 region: CASSQGQFEYEQYF. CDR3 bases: TGCGCCAGCAGCCAGGGACAGTTTGAATACGAGCAGTACTTC.